This T cell receptor beta chain was captured by sequencing in a study of Tregs in tolerant kidney transplant recipients. Notes on this clone: From the germline J gene comes the end of the CDR3, since the read stops 3 residues before it.

Mixed chimerism was transient after nonmyeloablative marrow transplants from related graft donors. The data were produced by immunoSEQ multiplex PCR, yet TCRdb's version contains in-frame clones alone and is incomplete. This table holds tens of thousands of clones. The CDR3 has 15 residues. The ends lost 3 bases at V and 3 bases at J; junction bases unmatched: 5. The chain is built from TRBV12-3 or TRBV12-4 and TRBJ2-7; 10 bases map to TRBD1. The sequence was obtained from a human patient who received a combined kidney and bone marrow transplant. Some T cells may be transferred from the graft donor. The source was CD4+ T cells from blood (PBMCs), collected 24 months after the transplant. The CDR3 protein is CASSLGDRGFYEQYF. The sequenced part of the CDR3 DNA is TGTGCCAGCAGTTTGGGGGACAGGGGCTTCTACGAG.